These 17 T cell receptor beta chains were sequenced from one sample in a study of shared clonotypes between healthy human individuals. The data were produced by immunoSEQ multiplex PCR, yet TCRdb's version contains in-frame clones alone and is incomplete. The sample shows around 560,000 clones, 85% to 95% of them seen only once. Positively selected for CCR7, the CD45RO-negative cells used as naive CD8 cells excluded terminally differentiated effector memory CD45RA+ cells. Sequencing input: naive CD8+ T cells sorted from blood. Receptor source: a woman aged 25 to 39 in good health.

The chain joins TRBV6-5 to TRBJ1-4; 7 positions agree with TRBD1. There are 14 residues in the CDR3. With V trimmed by 2 bases and J by 8 bases, 5 bases remained unmatched. Per the germline V gene, CDR1 is MNHEY and CDR2 is SVGAGI. CDR3 DNA: TGTGCCAGCAGTTACACTTCAGGGGGGGAAAAACTGTTTTTT. Translating gives CASSYTSGGEKLFF.

CDR3 in amino acids: CATSSDSAAVSYNEQFF. The DNA of the CDR3 is TGTGCCACCAGCAGCGACTCAGCGGCCGTCTCCTACAATGAGCAGTTCTTC. The chain couples TRBV15 to TRBJ2-1; D is perhaps TRBD2 (5 bases). The CDR3 is 17 residues long. V was trimmed by 3 bases and J by 0 bases, leaving 15 bases between them. Germline V gene data show CDR1 as LNHNV and CDR2 as YYDKDF (reference sequence).

The chain combines TRBV19 with TRBJ2-1, with TRBD2 matching 9 bases. The CDR3 loop spans 14 amino acids. V gave up 7 bases and J gave up 8 bases; unmatched junction bases: 9. Germline CDR1 LNHDA, CDR2 SQIVND (reference sequence). CDR3 sequence (DNA): TGTGCCAGTACGGGGATTAGCGGGAGCCATGAGCAGTTCTTC. As protein: CASTGISGSHEQFF. The complete variable domain, with remaining parts taken from reference TRBV19 and TRBJ2-1, reads DGGITQSPKYLFRKEGQNVTLSCEQNLNHDAMYWYRQDPGQGLRLIYYSQIVNDFQKGDIAEGYSVSREKKESFPLTVTSAQKNPTAFYLCASTGISGSHEQFFGPGTRLTVL.

This clone was detected only once. The chain links TRBV28 to TRBJ2-1; possibly TRBD2 for D (5 bases). The CDR3 consists of 12 residues. The germline CDR1 and CDR2 sequences are MDHEN and SYDVKM. The V gene lost 5 bases and the J gene lost 10 bases, with 12 bases spanning the gap. The CDR3 protein is CASSLSRAEQFF. The DNA of the CDR3 is TGTGCCAGCAGTCTCTCGCGGGCCGAGCAGTTCTTC.

The CDR3 DNA follows: TGTGCCTGGAGTCCCGGCAACGAAGGCAATCAGCCCCAGCATTTT. Its protein is CAWSPGNEGNQPQHF. The rearrangement links TRBV30 to TRBJ1-5; the D is unclear. The V gene lost 2 bases and the J gene lost 2 bases, with 13 bases spanning the gap. The CDR3 loop spans 15 amino acids. The germline V gene has CDR1 GTSNPN and CDR2 SVGIG (reference sequence). Together with reference TRBV30 and TRBJ1-5, the CDR3 gives the full variable domain: SQTIHQWPATLVQPVGSPLSLECTVEGTSNPNLYWYRQAAGRGLQLLFYSVGIGQISSEVPQNLSASRPQDRQFILSSKKLLLSDSGFYLCAWSPGNEGNQPQHFGDGTRLSIL.

The chain carries TRBV27 and TRBJ2-3; 9 positions agree with TRBD1. CDR1 and CDR2 from the germline V gene are MNHEY and SMNVEV (reference sequence). This CDR3 is 15 amino acids long. The trim removed 3 bases at V and 4 bases at J, leaving 5 bases unmatched. DNA of the CDR3: TGTGCCAGCAGTTTCTCACAGGGGGCCGCAGATACGCAGTATTTT. Protein: CASSFSQGAADTQYF.

The chain recombines TRBV11-2 with TRBJ2-4; TRBD1 matches at 7 bases. The CDR3 totals 15 residues. Germline CDR1 is SGHAT and CDR2 is FQNNGV. With 3 bases clipped from V and 4 bases from J, the junction kept 6 bases outside the gene matches. The CDR3: CASSLSPGQKNIQYF. The CDR3 DNA sequence: TGTGCCAGCAGCTTGTCCCCGGGACAGAAAAACATTCAGTACTTC.

The chain couples TRBV15 to TRBJ2-5; no clear D. This CDR3 is built from 17 residues. Germline CDR1 is LNHNV and CDR2 is YYDKDF (reference sequence). Between the trimmed V and J ends, which lost 2 bases and 2 bases, there was a span of 18 bases. The CDR3 bases are TGTGCCACCAGCAGACCCTCGAGTGGGGTCGGGCAAGAGACCCAGTACTTC. Translation gives CATSRPSSGVGQETQYF.

The V gene is TRBV7-8, the J gene TRBJ1-1; 8 nucleotides agree with TRBD1. CDR1 and CDR2 (germline): SGHVS, FQNEAQ. The CDR3 is 20 amino acids. V lost 8 bases to trimming and J lost 0 bases; unmatched junction nucleotides: 23. The CDR3 loop is CASLPHRVPTGASMNTEAFF. The CDR3 region has the DNA TGTGCCAGCCTGCCTCACCGAGTCCCGACAGGGGCCAGCATGAACACTGAAGCTTTCTTT.

The rearrangement joins TRBV2 to TRBJ2-3; the D is unclear. V lost 3 bases, J lost 6 bases, and 16 bases lay in between. Germline V lookup: CDR1 SNHLY, CDR2 FYNNEI. The CDR3 length is 15 residues. For the CDR3, the DNA is TGTGCCAGCAGTGATTTGAAAACTCCCGGGGATACGCAGTATTTT. Translated, it gives CASSDLKTPGDTQYF.

Note on this clone: The sample carries other DNA sequences with the same CDR3. The chain has TRBV9 and TRBJ2-7; 8 bases match TRBD2. V was clipped by 5 bases and J by 0 bases; unmatched bases: 7. The CDR3 runs to 15 residues. CDR1 is SGDLS and CDR2 is YYNGEE in the germline V gene. CDR3 loop: CASSPSGSSSYEQYF. CDR3 DNA: TGTGCCAGCAGTCCTAGCGGGTCGTCCTCCTACGAGCAGTACTTC.

The V and J genes are TRBV6-5 and TRBJ1-1; D remains unclear. The CDR3 loop spans 12 amino acids. Germline V lookup: CDR1 MNHEY, CDR2 SVGAGI. V was trimmed by 2 bases and J by 7 bases, leaving 8 bases between them. CDR3 amino acids: CASSYMGGEAFF. CDR3 bases: TGTGCCAGCAGTTACATGGGCGGTGAAGCTTTCTTT.

The chain combines TRBV19 with TRBJ1-4; maybe TRBD1 (5 bases). Germline-derived CDR1 and CDR2 are LNHDA and SQIVND (reference sequence). The CDR3 has 15 residues. Trimming took off 7 bases at V and 2 bases at J, with 14 bases between the two ends. The DNA for the CDR3 is TGTGCCAGTACCGACCGGGGGGTGACTAATGAAAAACTGTTTTTT. It encodes CASTDRGVTNEKLFF.

The CDR3 here is CASSVSGGRAAGSNNEQFF. In nucleotides, the CDR3 is TGTGCCAGCAGCGTCAGTGGCGGGAGGGCCGCTGGGTCGAACAATGAGCAGTTCTTC. The chain recombines TRBV9 with TRBJ2-1, with 9 bases that match TRBD2. This CDR3 is 19 amino acids long. V lost 2 bases and J lost 5; bases outside the gene matches: 17. The germline gives CDR1 SGDLS, CDR2 YYNGEE.

V is TRBV11-2 and J is TRBJ2-5; a possible D gene is TRBD2 (6 bases). Deletions cut 4 bases from V and 5 bases from J, with 14 bases between. The CDR3 length is 14 residues. Germline V CDR1 and CDR2: SGHAT, FQNNGV. CDR3: CASSSWTGGETQYF. DNA for the CDR3: TGTGCCAGCAGCTCGTGGACTGGAGGGGAGACCCAGTACTTC. The variable domain in full, completed from reference TRBV11-2 and TRBJ2-5, reads EAGVAQSPRYKIIEKRQSVAFWCNPISGHATLYWYQQILGQGPKLLIQFQNNGVVDDSQLPKDRFSAERLKGVDSTLKIQPAKLEDSAVYLCASSSWTGGETQYFGPGTRLLVL.

This chain links TRBV18 with TRBJ1-5; D might be TRBD1 (5 bases). CDR1 is KGHSH, CDR2 LQKENI, per germline. V lost 2 bases and J 4 bases, leaving 18 bases between the germline ends. CDR3 length: 17 amino acids. CDR3 sequence reads: CASSPMGGEASNQPQHF. The CDR3 bases are TGTGCCAGCTCACCAATGGGGGGAGAGGCTTCGAATCAGCCCCAGCATTTT.

This chain connects TRBV19 to TRBJ2-3; D remains ambiguous. The V end lost 0 bases, the J end lost 5 bases, and 3 bases lay between the germline ends. This CDR3 region has 12 residues. The germline V gene has CDR1 LNHDA and CDR2 SQIVND (reference sequence). The CDR3 DNA sequence: TGTGCCAGTAGTATAGATCTAGATACGCAGTATTTT. It codes for CASSIDLDTQYF.